The 27 T cell receptor beta chains in this list originate from one sample, sequenced in a study of OX40 agonist ivuxolimab in advanced cancers. The assay was immunoSEQ multiplex PCR, and TCRdb's table has in-frame clones only and misses some. Of 74,000 or so clones in the sample, more than 80% were seen once. Sequenced here: CD4+ or CD8+ T cells sorted from blood, sampled in a trial of the OX40 agonist ivuxolimab. The receptor set was obtained from an adult with an advanced solid tumor such as melanoma, head and neck, liver or kidney cancer.

V is TRBV2 and J is TRBJ1-5, with 8 positions matching TRBD1. The V and J ends lost 7 bases and 5 bases, in that order; junction bases with no gene match: 4. Per germline, CDR1 SNHLY and CDR2 FYNNEI. The CDR3 runs to 13 residues. The CDR3 DNA sequence: TGTGCCAGCATGTTACAGGGGGATCAGCCCCAGCATTTT. Residues: CASMLQGDQPQHF.

The rearrangement joins TRBV29-1 to TRBJ1-2; 8 bases are a match to TRBD1. V gave up 6 bases and J gave up 10 bases; unmatched junction bases: 13. CDR3 size: 13 residues. Germline values: CDR1 SQVTM, CDR2 ANQGSEA. CDR3 in amino acids: CSVEDREREDYTF. Written as DNA, the CDR3 is TGCAGCGTGGAGGACAGGGAAAGAGAAGACTACACCTTC.

This chain connects TRBV10-3 to TRBJ2-6; 8 positions match TRBD1. The trim removed 3 bases at V and 4 bases at J, leaving 5 bases unmatched. From germline, CDR1 is ENHRY and CDR2 SYGVKD. The CDR3 covers 16 residues. The CDR3 sequence is CAISEWTGHGANVLTF. CDR3 DNA: TGTGCCATCAGTGAATGGACAGGGCACGGGGCCAACGTCCTGACTTTC.

This clone appeared once. The V and J genes are TRBV28 and TRBJ2-3, with unresolved D. Germline V gene data show CDR1 as MDHEN and CDR2 as SYDVKM. Deletions cut 6 bases from V and 0 bases from J, with 7 bases between. The CDR3 runs 13 residues. CDR3 region: CASRTTSTDTQYF. CDR3 nucleotide sequence: TGTGCCAGCAGGACGACTAGCACAGATACGCAGTATTTT.

The V and J genes are TRBV19 and TRBJ2-3; TRBD2 aligns across 13 bases. The CDR3 sequence is 15 residues long. CDR1 is LNHDA, CDR2 SQIVND, per germline (reference sequence). V lost 6 bases and J lost 3; bases outside the gene matches: 3. CDR3 coding DNA: TGTGCCAGTAGCTGGACTAGCGGGAGAACAGATACGCAGTATTTT. Amino acid sequence: CASSWTSGRTDTQYF. Looking up the rest from reference TRBV19 and TRBJ2-3 gives the full variable domain: DGGITQSPKYLFRKEGQNVTLSCEQNLNHDAMYWYRQDPGQGLRLIYYSQIVNDFQKGDIAEGYSVSREKKESFPLTVTSAQKNPTAFYLCASSWTSGRTDTQYFGPGTRLTVL.

V and J are TRBV29-1 and TRBJ1-5; TRBD1 matches 7 bases. Looked up from germline, CDR1 is SQVTM and CDR2 is ANQGSEA. V lost 5 bases and J lost 11; bases outside the gene matches: 9. This CDR3 is built from 12 residues. DNA of the CDR3: TGCAGCGTTTCACAGGGCGGGACAGCCCAGCATTTT. It specifies CSVSQGGTAQHF. Full variable domain (rest looked up from reference TRBV29-1 and TRBJ1-5): SAVISQKPSRDICQRGTSLTIQCQVDSQVTMMFWYRQQPGQSLTLIATANQGSEATYESGFVIDKFPISRPNLTFSTLTVSNMSPEDSSIYLCSVSQGGTAQHFGDGTRLSIL.

This chain connects TRBV18 to TRBJ2-7, with TRBD1 matching 9 bases. CDR1 is KGHSH, CDR2 LQKENI, per germline. This CDR3 region has 15 residues. V lost 4 bases to trimming and J lost 4 bases; unmatched junction nucleotides: 8. CDR3 bases: TGTGCCAGCTCACGATCGACAGGGGGGGGTTACGAGCAGTACTTC. It is translated as CASSRSTGGGYEQYF. The variable domain in full, completed from reference TRBV18 and TRBJ2-7, reads NAGVMQNPRHLVRRRGQEARLRCSPMKGHSHVYWYRQLPEEGLKFMVYLQKENIIDESGMPKERFSAEFPKEGPSILRIQQVVRGDSAAYFCASSRSTGGGYEQYFGPGTRLTVT.

The rearrangement uses TRBV7-2 and TRBJ2-7; TRBD2 matches at 9 bases. CDR1 SGHTA and CDR2 FQGNSA come from the germline V gene. J lost 0 bases, V lost 3 bases, and 3 bases had no gene match. This CDR3 is 15 amino acids long. For the CDR3, the DNA is TGTGCCAGCAGCTTGATTAGCGGGAGCTCCTACGAGCAGTACTTC. Translated, it gives CASSLISGSSYEQYF.

This chain links TRBV5-1 with TRBJ2-2; D call uncertain. Trimming removed 1 base from V and 2 bases from J, with 12 bases in between. CDR3 length equals 16 residues. Germline CDR1 and CDR2: SGHRS and YFSETQ. The CDR3 protein is CASSLLGTENTGELFF. CDR3 in DNA: TGCGCCAGCAGCTTGTTAGGAACAGAAAACACCGGGGAGCTGTTTTTT.

The rearrangement joins TRBV28 to TRBJ2-3; 7 bases are shared with TRBD1. The germline CDR1 and CDR2 sequences are MDHEN and SYDVKM. J gave up 0 bases and V 6 bases, and 6 bases lay outside the gene matches. The CDR3 runs to 15 residues. CDR3 DNA sequence: TGTGCCAGCAGCCTTACAGGGGCTAGCACAGATACGCAGTATTTT. It specifies CASSLTGASTDTQYF.

The V gene is TRBV5-4, the J gene TRBJ1-2; 9 nucleotides align to TRBD1. CDR1 and CDR2 (germline): SGHNT, YYREEE (reference sequence). V gave up 0 bases and J gave up 2 bases; unmatched junction bases: 5. The CDR3 extends over 16 amino acids. CDR3 sequence reads: CASSLGAGTGNYGYTF. In DNA form, the CDR3 reads TGTGCCAGCAGCTTGGGGGCAGGGACAGGGAACTATGGCTACACCTTC.

The J gene is TRBJ1-5, the V gene TRBV7-3; the D is unclear. The length of the CDR3 is 13 residues. Trimming removed 3 bases at V and 5 bases at J, with 8 bases between. Per the germline V gene, CDR1 is SGHTA and CDR2 is FQGTGA. CDR3 bases: TGTGCCAGCAGCTTGCGGGAGGATCAGCCCCAGCATTTT. Amino acids: CASSLREDQPQHF.

This chain uses TRBV5-6 with TRBJ2-1; TRBD1 matches 8 bases. Germline V gene lookup returns CDR1 SGHDT and CDR2 YYEEEE. The CDR3 is 17 amino acids. Trimming removed 1 base from V and 6 bases from J; junction bases left unmatched: 12. DNA of the CDR3: TGTGCCAGCAGCTTGCAAGGACCTATGACAGGGGCCAATGAGCAGTTCTTC. Amino acids: CASSLQGPMTGANEQFF.

The chain is built from TRBV7-9 and TRBJ2-5; D remains ambiguous. Trimming pared 5 bases from V and 2 bases from J, leaving 24 bases between. The germline CDR1 and CDR2 sequences are SEHNR and FQNEAQ (reference sequence). The CDR3 length is 18 residues. The CDR3 reads CASSPWAGKLGLQETQYF. CDR3 coding DNA: TGTGCCAGCAGCCCCTGGGCAGGTAAACTTGGTCTGCAAGAGACCCAGTACTTC.

A word on this clone: Without the conserved terminal phenylalanine or tryptophan, this CDR3 likely stems from a read error. The gene calls are TRBV6-6 and TRBJ1-6; no definite D call. CDR1 and CDR2 (germline): MNHNY, SVGAGI (reference sequence). The CDR3 has 13 amino acids. Trimming cost V 2 bases and J 7 bases, with 6 bases left between them. CDR3 DNA sequence: TGTGCCAGCAGTTACCTGGAGAATTCACCCCTCCACTCT. This encodes CASSYLENSPLHS.

The V and J genes are TRBV5-1 and TRBJ2-4; 16 positions match TRBD2. Per germline, CDR1 SGHRS and CDR2 YFSETQ. This CDR3 contains 16 residues. Trimming at V came to 3 bases and at J to 7 bases, leaving 4 bases not matched to a gene. Here the CDR3 DNA reads TGCGCCAGCAGCTCCGGGACTAGCGGGAGGGCTAACATTCAGTACTTC. It yields the protein CASSSGTSGRANIQYF.

The rearrangement links TRBV5-6 to TRBJ2-7; D ambiguous. CDR3 length: 13 amino acids. Trimming removed 4 bases from V and 2 bases from J, with 10 bases in between. The germline CDR1 and CDR2 sequences are SGHDT and YYEEEE. CDR3 in DNA: TGTGCCAGCAGCCTACAGTACACCTACGAGCAGTACTTC. Translating gives CASSLQYTYEQYF.

The chain combines TRBV6-6 with TRBJ2-7; D is possibly TRBD1 (6 bases). CDR3 size: 13 residues. Germline V lookup: CDR1 MNHNY, CDR2 SVGAGI (reference sequence). V was cut by 5 bases and J by 3 bases, with 11 bases left in between. CDR3 sequence (DNA): TGTGCCAGCAGTCAAGAGGGGGACTACGAGCAGTACTTC. It codes for CASSQEGDYEQYF.

This clone showed up just once. The chain uses TRBV19 and TRBJ2-5; D is ambiguous. This CDR3 has 16 amino acids. CDR1 is LNHDA, CDR2 SQIVND, per germline (reference sequence). V dropped 3 bases and J dropped 1 base, with 15 bases sitting between them. CDR3: CASSILAVGSQETQYF. The CDR3 bases are TGTGCCAGTAGTATTTTGGCAGTAGGATCCCAAGAGACCCAGTACTTC.

The chain joins TRBV7-3 to TRBJ1-3, with 7 bases identical to TRBD1. Losses at the gene ends were 5 bases for V and 4 bases for J; bases not matched to a gene: 2. This CDR3 region has 13 residues. The V gene's germline CDR1 is SGHTA and CDR2 FQGTGA. This chain's CDR3 is CASSPTGGNTIYF. The CDR3 bases are TGTGCCAGCAGCCCGACAGGGGGAAACACCATATATTTT. The entire variable domain, with the rest obtained from reference TRBV7-3 and TRBJ1-3, is as follows: GAGVSQTPSNKVTEKGKYVELRCDPISGHTALYWYRQSLGQGPEFLIYFQGTGAADDSGLPNDRFFAVRPEGSVSTLKIQRTERGDSAVYLCASSPTGGNTIYFGEGSWLTVV.

Turning to this clone: Its ends do not fully match the called genes, so a read error is possible. The gene calls are TRBV7-7 and TRBJ2-1; tentatively, D is TRBD2 (5 bases). This CDR3 is built from 16 residues. CDR1 and CDR2 from the germline V gene are SSHAT and FNYEAQ (reference sequence). The CDR3 region is CASSLRGQASYNEQFF. Here the CDR3 DNA reads TGTGCTAGCAGCTTAAGAGGGCAGGCCTCCTACAATGAGCAGTTCTTC.

The chain uses TRBV18 and TRBJ2-5, with D perhaps matching TRBD1 or TRBD2 (5 bases each). Trimming removed 3 bases from V and 5 bases from J, with 10 bases in between. Germline V gene lookup returns CDR1 KGHSH and CDR2 LQKENI. CDR3 length: 13 residues. CDR3 in DNA: TGTGCCAGCTCACCGGGGACGGCTGAGACCCAGTACTTC. Translating it yields CASSPGTAETQYF.

This clone was recorded only once. The chain combines TRBV9 with TRBJ2-5, with D perhaps being TRBD1 or TRBD2 (5 bases each). Trimming took off 3 bases at V and 0 bases at J, with 12 bases between the two ends. The CDR3 has 15 amino acids. The germline gives CDR1 SGDLS, CDR2 YYNGEE. CDR3 nucleotides: TGTGCCAGCAGCGACACGGGACGGTACCAAGAGACCCAGTACTTC. This codes for CASSDTGRYQETQYF.

V is TRBV2 and J is TRBJ2-7; D possibly corresponds to TRBD2 (6 bases). The germline V and J ends were trimmed by 7 bases and 0 bases, with 13 bases remaining between them. Germline V gives CDR1 SNHLY, CDR2 FYNNEI. The CDR3 has 14 residues. The CDR3 DNA reads TGTGCCAGCAACCCGGAGGGCCCCTCCTACGAGCAGTACTTC. Translation: CASNPEGPSYEQYF.

The gene calls are TRBV7-2 and TRBJ2-5, with D possibly called TRBD1 or TRBD2 (5 bases each). This CDR3 region has 18 residues. The germline V gene encodes CDR1 SGHTA and CDR2 FQGNSA. Trimming stripped 1 base from V and 2 bases from J, with 20 bases between. The CDR3 bases are TGTGCCAGCAGCTTAGGGTGGGGACGGTTGACCAAACAAGAGACCCAGTACTTC. As protein: CASSLGWGRLTKQETQYF.

The chain combines TRBV4-1 with TRBJ1-4; D not resolved. The CDR3 extends over 15 amino acids. Germline V gene sequence: CDR1 MGHRA, CDR2 YSYEKL. Trimming pared 4 bases from V and 0 bases from J, leaving 9 bases between. CDR3 bases: TGCGCCAGCAGCCCCCGGGCCGCAACTAATGAAAAACTGTTTTTT. It translates to CASSPRAATNEKLFF.

The chain links TRBV6-5 to TRBJ1-6, with D uncertain. The CDR3 has 15 amino acids. Germline CDR1 and CDR2: MNHEY and SVGAGI. V was shortened by 5 bases and J by 0 bases, with 8 bases between the two germline ends. CDR3 DNA: TGTGCCAGCAGTCAACGCAACTCCTATAATTCACCCCTCCACTTT. It yields the protein CASSQRNSYNSPLHF.